This T cell receptor (beta chain) was obtained from a study of T cell responses to AZD1222 COVID-19 vaccine. Study at large: Timing groups of about 4 and about 12 weeks for second doses were pooled. General study findings and limits: In a largely white British group with more females than males, clonal diversity was possibly underestimated. The study sampled repertoires only after the peak T cell response. Variant regions that are unmutated are reportedly the target of nearly half of spike-specific TCRs.

A word on this clone: As yet, its antigen is unknown.

Assay used: immunoSEQ multiplex PCR; TCRdb lists only in-frame clones, some missing. This table has around 79,000 clones, 88% appearing once. CDR3 length: 15 amino acids. Trimming took off 0 bases at V and 7 bases at J, with 18 bases between the two ends. CDR1 is SQVTM and CDR2 is ANQGSEA in the germline V gene. This specimen was peripheral blood, taken on day 0 of AZD1222 vaccination. The receptor was isolated from an adult in good health. This chain uses TRBV29-1 with TRBJ1-2, with D possibly being TRBD1 (5 bases). In DNA form, the CDR3 reads TGCAGCGTTGAAGATCCTCAAGCCGGGGGGTTTGGCTACACCTTC. It codes for CSVEDPQAGGFGYTF.